The 18 T cell receptor beta chains given below trace back to one sample, sequenced in a study of graft-versus-host responses after intestinal transplantation. To release intraepithelial and lamina propria lymphocytes, the graft tissue was processed. TCRdb keeps only in-frame clones here, not all; method: immunoSEQ multiplex PCR. This table holds about 15,000 clones, about two thirds found once. The sample consisted of ileum tissue, taken roughly 720 days after intestinal transplantation. These receptors all come from a human patient who received an intestinal transplant, so some T cells may come from the graft donor.

The CDR3 DNA reads TGTGCCAGCAGTCCCGGGACTAGCGGGGATACGCAGTATTTT. Its translation is CASSPGTSGDTQYF. The rearrangement uses TRBV6-4 and TRBJ2-3, with TRBD2 matching 12 bases. Trimming took 5 bases from V and 6 from J; bases not matched to a gene: 3. The CDR3 contains 14 residues. CDR1 is MRHNA, CDR2 SNTAGT, per germline.

The chain employs TRBV10-1 and TRBJ1-2, with 10 nucleotides matching TRBD1. Trimming at V came to 8 bases and at J to 6 bases, leaving 12 bases not matched to a gene. The V gene's germline CDR1 is WNHNN and CDR2 SYGVQD (reference sequence). The CDR3 contains 15 residues. CDR3 coding DNA: TGCGCCAGCCCGGGGACAGGGGCGAACGAAAATGGCTACACCTTC. It yields the protein CASPGTGANENGYTF.

The chain uses TRBV2 and TRBJ2-7; possible D gene TRBD2, 5 bases. Trimming pared 5 bases from V and 0 bases from J, leaving 5 bases between. CDR3 size: 12 residues. Germline V gene data show CDR1 as SNHLY and CDR2 as FYNNEI. This CDR3 reads CASSRGSYEQYF. The CDR3 nucleotides read TGTGCCAGCAGTCGGGGCTCCTACGAGCAGTACTTC.

The CDR3 DNA follows: TGCGCCAGCAGCCAAGCCCTTACAGGGGGCTACGAGCAGTACTTC. This codes for CASSQALTGGYEQYF. The rearrangement joins TRBV4-3 to TRBJ2-7, with 8 bases that match TRBD1. With V trimmed by 1 base and J by 3 bases, 5 bases remained unmatched. Germline V CDR1 and CDR2: LGHNA, YSLEER. The CDR3 is made up of 15 amino acids.

The V call is TRBV18, the J call TRBJ2-6, with D possibly being TRBD1 (5 bases). CDR1 and CDR2 from the germline V gene are KGHSH and LQKENI. V lost 3 bases and J 0 bases, leaving 18 bases between the germline ends. The CDR3 is 19 residues long. CDR3 coding DNA: TGTGCCAGCTCACCCAGGGATAGGGGTTTGGACTCTGGGGCCAACGTCCTGACTTTC. It is translated as CASSPRDRGLDSGANVLTF. Filled out from reference TRBV18 and TRBJ2-6, the complete variable domain reads NAGVMQNPRHLVRRRGQEARLRCSPMKGHSHVYWYRQLPEEGLKFMVYLQKENIIDESGMPKERFSAEFPKEGPSILRIQQVVRGDSAAYFCASSPRDRGLDSGANVLTFGAGSRLTVL.

The chain couples TRBV2 to TRBJ2-2; 10 bases line up with TRBD2. From germline, CDR1 is SNHLY and CDR2 FYNNEI. There are 19 residues in the CDR3. V was clipped by 3 bases and J by 3 bases; unmatched bases: 13. CDR3 residues: CASSDGLAAKTVDTGELFF. The CDR3 DNA sequence: TGTGCCAGCAGTGACGGACTAGCGGCCAAAACGGTTGACACCGGGGAGCTGTTTTTT.

The chain links TRBV18 to TRBJ1-2; D gene uncertain. Trimming removed 5 bases at V and 8 bases at J, with 12 bases between. This CDR3 has 12 amino acids. Germline CDR1 and CDR2: KGHSH and LQKENI. Here the CDR3 reads CASSYREFGYTF. CDR3 DNA: TGTGCCAGCTCATATAGGGAGTTCGGCTACACCTTC.

This chain joins TRBV9 and TRBJ2-5; a possible D gene is TRBD2 (6 bases). Germline loops: CDR1 SGDLS, CDR2 YYNGEE. CDR3 length equals 14 residues. The germline V and J ends were trimmed by 0 bases and 5 bases, with 11 bases remaining between them. In DNA form, the CDR3 reads TGTGCCAGCAGCGTAGAGTTGGGGGGTGAGACCCAGTACTTC. The encoded protein is CASSVELGGETQYF. The variable domain in full, completed from reference TRBV9 and TRBJ2-5, reads DSGVTQTPKHLITATGQRVTLRCSPRSGDLSVYWYQQSLDQGLQFLIQYYNGEERAKGNILERFSAQQFPDLHSELNLSSLELGDSALYFCASSVELGGETQYFGPGTRLLVL.

This sequence joins TRBV12-2 and TRBJ1-6. TRBV12-2 is classified as a pseudogene. CDR3 length: 15 amino acids. The CDR3 region is CASRLARGAKSPLHF. The CDR3 DNA is TGTGCAAGTCGCTTAGCTCGGGGGGCTAAATCACCCCTCCACTTT.

The J gene is TRBJ2-7, the V gene TRBV11-2; D is possibly TRBD2 (7 bases). The CDR3 spans 14 residues. Looked up from germline, CDR1 is SGHAT and CDR2 is FQNNGV. V dropped 3 bases and J dropped 3 bases, with 12 bases sitting between them. CDR3 coding DNA: TGTGCCAGCAGCTTTAGGGGGGGGAGCTACGAGCAGTACTTC. Protein product: CASSFRGGSYEQYF.

The CDR3 nucleotides read TGCGCCAGCACCCCTGGGGGGTACTATGGCTACACCTTC. Translated: CASTPGGYYGYTF. This chain joins TRBV10-2 and TRBJ1-2, with a weak D call TRBD1 (5 bases). The germline gives CDR1 WSHSY, CDR2 SAAADI. This CDR3 contains 13 residues. V lost 7 bases, J lost 3 bases, and 12 bases lay in between.

The chain links TRBV7-2 to TRBJ2-1; D is possibly TRBD2 (5 bases). The CDR3 is 17 residues long. Germline lookup yields CDR1 SGHTA and CDR2 FQGNSA. The V end was cut by 5 bases, the J end by 3 bases, with 20 bases between. The CDR3 region has the DNA TGTGCCAGCAGCCCCAGCCTACTAGAAGGTCGCTACAATGAGCAGTTCTTC. Amino acids: CASSPSLLEGRYNEQFF.

The chain recombines TRBV29-1 with TRBJ2-7, with 11 bases lining up with TRBD2. V was pared by 4 bases and J by 4 bases, with 18 bases of the junction left unmatched. Germline V gene sequence: CDR1 SQVTM, CDR2 ANQGSEA. The CDR3 totals 18 residues. CDR3 DNA sequence: TGCAGCGTTGGAAGAGGAGCCTTTAGCGGGGGGGGCCGATACGAGCAGTACTTC. Translating it yields CSVGRGAFSGGGRYEQYF.

The chain links TRBV6-5 to TRBJ1-2; 7 bases are shared with TRBD1. The CDR3 has 12 amino acids. Losses at the gene ends were 6 bases for V and 5 bases for J; bases not matched to a gene: 3. Germline V CDR1 and CDR2: MNHEY, SVGAGI. The CDR3 DNA is TGTGCCAGCAGGACAGGGACTTATGGCTACACCTTC. As protein: CASRTGTYGYTF.

The chain joins TRBV11-2 to TRBJ2-4; TRBD1 aligns across 7 bases. Germline CDR1 SGHAT, CDR2 FQNNGV. There are 16 residues in the CDR3. Germline trimming cut 4 bases from V and 0 bases from J; bases unmatched to any gene: 6. The CDR3 bases are TGTGCCAGCAGCTCCTCCGGGACAGTAGCCAAAAACATTCAGTACTTC. Translated: CASSSSGTVAKNIQYF. Complete variable domain (other parts from reference TRBV11-2 and TRBJ2-4): EAGVAQSPRYKIIEKRQSVAFWCNPISGHATLYWYQQILGQGPKLLIQFQNNGVVDDSQLPKDRFSAERLKGVDSTLKIQPAKLEDSAVYLCASSSSGTVAKNIQYFGAGTRLSVL.

V usage is TRBV7-2 and J usage is TRBJ1-1; a weak D match, TRBD1 (5 bases). V gave up 5 bases and J gave up 3 bases, with 10 bases separating them. The CDR3 loop spans 13 amino acids. Per germline, CDR1 SGHTA and CDR2 FQGNSA. In DNA, the CDR3 is TGTGCCAGCAGCCCGACAGTATACACTGAAGCTTTCTTT. Residues: CASSPTVYTEAFF.

The chain carries TRBV6-6 and TRBJ1-2, with D perhaps TRBD1 (6 bases). V was clipped by 0 bases and J by 4 bases, with 15 bases between them. There are 16 residues in the CDR3. Germline V CDR1 and CDR2: MNHNY, SVGAGI (reference sequence). The CDR3 DNA follows: TGTGCCAGCAGTTACTCCGGGACACCCATATCCTATGGCTACACCTTC. Its translation is CASSYSGTPISYGYTF.

J is TRBJ1-1 and V is TRBV30; tentative D call: TRBD1 (6 bases). CDR3 length: 15 residues. Germline V gene data show CDR1 as GTSNPN and CDR2 as SVGIG (reference sequence). V gave up 2 bases and J gave up 0 bases, with 13 bases separating them. The CDR3 DNA reads as TGTGCCTGGAGTACGACAGGTTCCATGAACACTGAAGCTTTCTTT. Protein sequence: CAWSTTGSMNTEAFF.